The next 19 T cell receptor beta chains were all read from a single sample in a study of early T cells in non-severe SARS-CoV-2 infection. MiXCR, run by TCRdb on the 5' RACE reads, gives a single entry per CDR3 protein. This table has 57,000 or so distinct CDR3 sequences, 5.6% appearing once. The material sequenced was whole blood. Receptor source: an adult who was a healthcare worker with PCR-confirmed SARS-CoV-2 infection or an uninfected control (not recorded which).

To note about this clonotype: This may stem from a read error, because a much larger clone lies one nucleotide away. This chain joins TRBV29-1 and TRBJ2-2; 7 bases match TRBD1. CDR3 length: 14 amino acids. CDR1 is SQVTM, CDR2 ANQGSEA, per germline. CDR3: CSGGQSMNTGEQFF. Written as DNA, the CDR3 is TGCAGCGGGGGACAGAGCATGAACACCGGGGAGCAGTTTTTT.

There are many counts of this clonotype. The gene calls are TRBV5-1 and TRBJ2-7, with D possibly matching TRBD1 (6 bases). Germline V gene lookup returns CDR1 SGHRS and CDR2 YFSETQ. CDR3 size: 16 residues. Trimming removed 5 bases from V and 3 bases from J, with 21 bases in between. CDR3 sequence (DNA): TGCGCCAGCAGGGGAGCGGTCCGGGACAATTACTACGAGCAGTACTTC. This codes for CASRGAVRDNYYEQYF.

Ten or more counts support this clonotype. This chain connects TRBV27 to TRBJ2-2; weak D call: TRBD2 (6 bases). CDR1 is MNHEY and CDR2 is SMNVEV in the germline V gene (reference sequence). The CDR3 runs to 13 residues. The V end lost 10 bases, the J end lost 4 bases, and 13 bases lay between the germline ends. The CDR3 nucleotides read TGTGCCACCGGGAGTCGGGTCACCGGGGAGCTGTTTTTT. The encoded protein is CATGSRVTGELFF.

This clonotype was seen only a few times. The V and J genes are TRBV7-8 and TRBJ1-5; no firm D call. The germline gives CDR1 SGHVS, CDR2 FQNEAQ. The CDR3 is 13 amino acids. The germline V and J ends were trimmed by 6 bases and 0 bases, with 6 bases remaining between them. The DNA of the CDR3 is TGTGCCAGCAGGGACCATAGCAATCAGCCCCAGCATTTT. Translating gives CASRDHSNQPQHF.

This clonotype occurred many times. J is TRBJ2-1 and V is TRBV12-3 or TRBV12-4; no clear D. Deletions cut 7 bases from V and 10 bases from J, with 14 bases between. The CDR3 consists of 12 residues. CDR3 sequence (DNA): TGTGCCAGCACCATCTCCCCCTGGGAGCAGTTCTTC. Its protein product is CASTISPWEQFF.

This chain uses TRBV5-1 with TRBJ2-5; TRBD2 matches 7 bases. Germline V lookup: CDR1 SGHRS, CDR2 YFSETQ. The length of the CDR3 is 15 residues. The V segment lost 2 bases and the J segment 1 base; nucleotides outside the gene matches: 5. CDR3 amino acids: CASSFQGGSQETQYF. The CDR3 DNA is TGCGCCAGCAGCTTCCAGGGCGGGAGCCAAGAGACCCAGTACTTC.

The CDR3 DNA follows: TGCAGTGCTAGGAGACAGGGGTACGAGCAGTACTTC. Its translation: CSARRQGYEQYF. The J gene is TRBJ2-7, the V gene TRBV20-1; 8 bases fit TRBD1. The CDR3 loop spans 12 amino acids. Trimming took 3 bases from V and 4 from J; bases not matched to a gene: 2. Germline loops: CDR1 DFQATT, CDR2 SNEGSKA (reference sequence).

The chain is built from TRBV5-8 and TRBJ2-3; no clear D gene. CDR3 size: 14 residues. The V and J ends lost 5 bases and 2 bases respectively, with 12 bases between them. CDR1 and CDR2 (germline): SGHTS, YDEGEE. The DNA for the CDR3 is TGTGCCAGCAGTTTCCGGGCCAACACAGATACGCAGTATTTT. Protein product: CASSFRANTDTQYF.

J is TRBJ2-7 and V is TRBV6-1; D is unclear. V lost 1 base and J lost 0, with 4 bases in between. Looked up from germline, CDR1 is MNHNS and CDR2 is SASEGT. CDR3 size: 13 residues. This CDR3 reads CASSEGVSYEQYF. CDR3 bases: TGTGCCAGCAGTGAAGGGGTCTCCTACGAGCAGTACTTC.

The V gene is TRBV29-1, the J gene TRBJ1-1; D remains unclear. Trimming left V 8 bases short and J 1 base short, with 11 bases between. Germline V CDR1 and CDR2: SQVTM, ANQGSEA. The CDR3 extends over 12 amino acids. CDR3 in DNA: TGCAGCTCCTACGTCGGGAACACTGAAGCTTTCTTT. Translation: CSSYVGNTEAFF. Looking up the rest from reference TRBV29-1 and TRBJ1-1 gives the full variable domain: SAVISQKPSRDICQRGTSLTIQCQVDSQVTMMFWYRQQPGQSLTLIATANQGSEATYESGFVIDKFPISRPNLTFSTLTVSNMSPEDSSIYLCSSYVGNTEAFFGQGTRLTVV.

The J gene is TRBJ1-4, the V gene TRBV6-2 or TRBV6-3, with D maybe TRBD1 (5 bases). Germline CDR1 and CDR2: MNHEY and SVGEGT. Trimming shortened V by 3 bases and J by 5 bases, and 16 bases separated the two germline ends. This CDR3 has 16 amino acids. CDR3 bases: TGTGCCAGCAGTTATGACAGAAGATGGGAAAATGAAAAACTGTTTTTT. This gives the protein CASSYDRRWENEKLFF.

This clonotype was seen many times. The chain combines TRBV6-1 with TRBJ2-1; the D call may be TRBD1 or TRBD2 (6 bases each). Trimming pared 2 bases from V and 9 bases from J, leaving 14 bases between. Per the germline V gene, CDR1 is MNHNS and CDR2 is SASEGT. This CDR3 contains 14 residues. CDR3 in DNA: TGTGCCAGCAGTGAATCATGGGGGGCAGGTGAGCAGTTCTTC. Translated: CASSESWGAGEQFF.

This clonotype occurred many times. The CDR3 loop is CASSLTGVAGELFF. CDR3 DNA sequence: TGTGCCAGCAGTTTGACAGGGGTGGCCGGGGAGCTGTTTTTT. The rearrangement joins TRBV28 to TRBJ2-2; 8 bases are shared with TRBD1. Germline V gene lookup returns CDR1 MDHEN and CDR2 SYDVKM. This CDR3 has 14 amino acids. The V and J ends lost 3 bases and 6 bases, in that order; junction bases with no gene match: 3.

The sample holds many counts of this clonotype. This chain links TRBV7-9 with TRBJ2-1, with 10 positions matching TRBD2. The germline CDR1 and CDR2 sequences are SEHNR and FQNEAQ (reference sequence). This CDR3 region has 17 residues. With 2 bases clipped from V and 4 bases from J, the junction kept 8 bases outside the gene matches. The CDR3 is CASSLYFPGLAYNEQFF. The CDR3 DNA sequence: TGTGCCAGCAGCTTATATTTTCCGGGACTAGCGTACAATGAGCAGTTCTTC.

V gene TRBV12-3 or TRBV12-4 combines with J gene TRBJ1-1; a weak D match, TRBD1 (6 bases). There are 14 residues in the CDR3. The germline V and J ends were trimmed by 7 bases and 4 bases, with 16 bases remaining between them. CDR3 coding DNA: TGTGCCAGCATCCCGCACCTAGGGGGCACTGAAGCTTTCTTT. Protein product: CASIPHLGGTEAFF.

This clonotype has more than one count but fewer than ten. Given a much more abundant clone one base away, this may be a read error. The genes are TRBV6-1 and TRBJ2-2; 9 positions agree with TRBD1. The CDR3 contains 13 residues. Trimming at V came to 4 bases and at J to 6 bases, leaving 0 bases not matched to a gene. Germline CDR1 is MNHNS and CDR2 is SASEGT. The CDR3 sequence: CASSGQGAGELFF. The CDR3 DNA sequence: TGTGCCAGCAGTGGACAGGGGGCCGGGGAGCTGTTTTTT.

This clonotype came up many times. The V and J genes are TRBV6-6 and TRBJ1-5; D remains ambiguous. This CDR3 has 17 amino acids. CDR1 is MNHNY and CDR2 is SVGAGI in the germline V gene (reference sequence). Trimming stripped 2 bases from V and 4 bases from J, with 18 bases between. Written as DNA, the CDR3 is TGTGCCAGCAGTTACATCCCGACACCGCCGTGGAATCAGCCCCAGCATTTT. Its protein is CASSYIPTPPWNQPQHF.

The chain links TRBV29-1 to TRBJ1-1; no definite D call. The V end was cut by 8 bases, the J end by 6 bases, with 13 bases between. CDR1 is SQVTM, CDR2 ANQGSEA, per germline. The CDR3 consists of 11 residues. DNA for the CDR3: TGCAGCTCGAGAGGGAGCGCTGAAGCTTTCTTT. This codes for CSSRGSAEAFF.

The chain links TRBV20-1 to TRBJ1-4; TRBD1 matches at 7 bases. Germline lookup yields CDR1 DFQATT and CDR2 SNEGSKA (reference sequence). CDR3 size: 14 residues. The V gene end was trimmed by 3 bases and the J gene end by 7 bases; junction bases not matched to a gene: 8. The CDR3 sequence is CSARDRHAGEKLFF. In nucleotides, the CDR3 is TGCAGTGCTAGGGACAGGCACGCAGGTGAAAAACTGTTTTTT.